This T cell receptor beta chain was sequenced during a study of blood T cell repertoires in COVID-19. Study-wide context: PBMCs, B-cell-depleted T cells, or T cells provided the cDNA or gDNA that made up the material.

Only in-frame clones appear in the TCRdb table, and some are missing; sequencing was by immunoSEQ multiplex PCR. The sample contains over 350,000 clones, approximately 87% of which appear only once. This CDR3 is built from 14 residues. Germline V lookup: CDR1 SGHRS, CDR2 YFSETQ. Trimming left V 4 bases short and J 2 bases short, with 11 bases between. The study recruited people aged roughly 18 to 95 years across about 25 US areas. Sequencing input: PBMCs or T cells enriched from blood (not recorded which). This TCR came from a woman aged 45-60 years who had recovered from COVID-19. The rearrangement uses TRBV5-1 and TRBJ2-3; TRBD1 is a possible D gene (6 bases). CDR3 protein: CASSRDNPTDTQYF. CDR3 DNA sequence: TGCGCCAGCAGCCGGGACAACCCCACAGATACGCAGTATTTT.